Listed below are T cell receptor beta chains from one sample, sequenced in a study of T cell responses to AZD1222 COVID-19 vaccine. Assay: immunoSEQ multiplex PCR; the TCRdb copy retains only in-frame clones and omits some. In the table there are approximately 150,000 clones, 85% to 95% of which are singletons. The material sequenced was peripheral blood, taken on day 0 of AZD1222 vaccination. The receptors stem from an adult in good health. Each CDR3 is given with its conserved first and last residue. The order of the fields is clone size, V gene, J gene, D gene, CDR3 protein, CDR3 DNA. A D gene is named only where the DNA matches it firmly. The size entry is marked missing in some rows and otherwise reads once, few, many or a size class.

size: .
V: TRBV4-1
J: TRBJ1-1
D: .
CDR3: CASSQAGNTEAFF
DNA: TGCGCCAGCAGCCAAGCCGGGAACACTGAAGCTTTCTTT

size: .
V: TRBV2
J: TRBJ2-4
D: .
CDR3: CASSAGGTNIQYF
DNA: TGTGCCAGCAGTGCTGGGGGGACGAACATTCAGTACTTC

size: .
V: TRBV7-9
J: TRBJ2-7
D: .
CDR3: CASSLEAEYFYEQYF
DNA: TGTGCCAGCAGCTTAGAGGCAGAGTACTTCTACGAGCAGTACTTC

size: .
V: TRBV18
J: TRBJ1-1
D: .
CDR3: CASSLQGLNTEAFF
DNA: TGTGCCAGCTCATTACAGGGTCTGAACACTGAAGCCTTCTTT

size: .
V: TRBV11-2
J: TRBJ1-2
D: .
CDR3: CASTPGRGTPYHGYTF
DNA: TGTGCCAGCACCCCTGGCCGGGGGACACCCTACCATGGCTACACCTTC

size: .
V: TRBV4-3
J: TRBJ2-1
D: .
CDR3: CASSQDSYGGRTAEQFF
DNA: TGCGCCAGCAGCCAAGATAGTTACGGCGGGCGGACAGCTGAGCAGTTCTTC

size: .
V: TRBV30
J: TRBJ2-1
D: TRBD2
CDR3: CASSNLRGDSYNEQFF
DNA: TGTGCCTCCAGCAACCTCCGGGGGGACTCCTACAATGAGCAGTTCTTC

size: .
V: TRBV2
J: TRBJ2-7
D: .
CDR3: CASLRENGDYEQYF
DNA: TGTGCCAGCCTCAGGGAAAATGGGGACTACGAGCAGTACTTC

size: .
V: TRBV24-1
J: TRBJ2-3
D: .
CDR3: CATSGLGDTQYF
DNA: TGTGCCACCAGTGGGTTAGGGGATACGCAGTATTTT

size: .
V: TRBV4-3
J: TRBJ2-3
D: .
CDR3: CASSQDSTGITDTQYF
DNA: TGCGCCAGCAGCCAAGATAGTACAGGGATTACAGATACGCAGTATTTT

size: .
V: TRBV7-2
J: TRBJ1-3
D: .
CDR3: CASSSGGSGNTIYF
DNA: TGTGCCAGCAGCTCGGGGGGCTCTGGAAACACCATATATTTT

size: .
V: TRBV19
J: TRBJ1-3
D: .
CDR3: CASSRAPHSGNTIYF
DNA: TGTGCCAGTAGTCGGGCACCACACTCTGGAAACACCATATATTTT

size: few
V: TRBV14
J: TRBJ1-6
D: .
CDR3: CASSQRYSPLHF
DNA: TGTGCCAGCAGCCAGCGATATTCACCCCTCCACTTT

size: .
V: TRBV5-1
J: TRBJ1-1
D: TRBD1
CDR3: CASSLEQGANTEAFF
DNA: TGCGCCAGCAGCTTGGAACAGGGGGCTAACACTGAAGCTTTCTTT

size: .
V: TRBV6-1
J: TRBJ1-1
D: .
CDR3: CASSEGGPNTEAFF
DNA: TGTGCCAGCAGTGAAGGAGGACCAAACACTGAAGCTTTCTTT

size: .
V: TRBV3-1/TRBV3-2
J: TRBJ1-2
D: .
CDR3: CASSHRDANYGYTF
DNA: TGTGCCAGCAGCCATAGGGATGCTAACTATGGCTACACCTTC

size: .
V: TRBV7-9
J: TRBJ1-1
D: .
CDR3: CASTLEYTEAFF
DNA: TGTGCCAGCACCCTAGAGTACACTGAAGCTTTCTTT

size: .
V: TRBV5-4
J: TRBJ1-5
D: .
CDR3: CASSKGGGDQPQHF
DNA: TGTGCCAGCAGCAAAGGGGGTGGGGATCAGCCCCAGCATTTT

size: .
V: TRBV29-1
J: TRBJ2-7
D: .
CDR3: CSVNRDSSYEQYF
DNA: TGCAGCGTTAACCGGGACTCCTCCTACGAGCAGTACTTC

size: .
V: TRBV4-1
J: TRBJ2-5
D: TRBD2
CDR3: CASTLSGGISQETQYF
DNA: TGCGCCAGCACCCTTAGCGGGGGGATTTCTCAAGAGACCCAGTACTTC

size: .
V: TRBV6-6
J: TRBJ1-1
D: .
CDR3: CASSHLQAGKGQNTEAFF
DNA: TGTGCCAGCAGTCATCTACAAGCAGGGAAAGGGCAGAACACTGAAGCTTTCTTT

size: .
V: TRBV7-2
J: TRBJ1-2
D: .
CDR3: CASRWVRDYGYTF
DNA: TGTGCCAGCAGATGGGTCAGGGACTATGGCTACACCTTC

size: .
V: TRBV27
J: TRBJ2-2
D: TRBD2
CDR3: CASTESGGSGGELFF
DNA: TGTGCCAGCACCGAAAGCGGGGGGTCGGGCGGGGAGCTGTTTTTT

size: .
V: TRBV3-1/TRBV3-2
J: TRBJ2-7
D: TRBD1
CDR3: CASSQGQGPYEQYF
DNA: TGTGCCAGCAGCCAAGGACAGGGACCCTACGAGCAGTACTTC

size: .
V: TRBV14
J: TRBJ1-2
D: TRBD1
CDR3: CASSPQGGYGYTF
DNA: TGTGCCAGCAGCCCACAGGGGGGATATGGCTACACCTTC

size: .
V: TRBV10-3
J: TRBJ1-2
D: .
CDR3: CAISEYNRDGKGDGYTF
DNA: TGTGCCATCAGTGAGTACAACCGAGACGGGAAAGGGGATGGCTACACCTTC